This T cell receptor beta chain was observed in a study of tumor-infiltrating lymphocytes in primary liver carcinoma. Looking at the study overall: Recorded tumor stage was T1-T3 N0M0, with diameters of about 4 to 10 cm.

Unsorted whole blood supplied the RNA, and germline DNA was extracted too. There were only treatment-naive patients, all with chronic HBV infection. The collection of four milliliters of peripheral blood preceded surgery. Reverse transcription of roughly 0.5 ug total RNA with a constant-region primer produced TCR beta cDNA. A slightly modified ARM-PCR protocol with three nested multiplex PCR rounds produced these TCR beta libraries. Amplification in the first two PCR rounds was performed using TRBV1-TRBV30 forward primers and a C-beta reverse primer for 10 cycles each. TCRdb redid the calling of the multiplex PCR reads with MiXCR, one entry per CDR3 protein. This table holds 200,000 or so distinct CDR3 sequences, roughly two thirds found once. The germline V gene has CDR1 LGHNA and CDR2 YNFKEQ. CDR3 length equals 14 residues. On this clonotype: This may arise from a read error, as a much more abundant clone is one base away.

The sequenced sample was peripheral blood. The chain is built from TRBV4-2 and TRBJ2-1; D is unresolved. The sequence came from a woman aged 55-70 years with primary liver carcinoma and hepatitis B virus infection. CDR3 residues: CGSSQALSYNEQFF. In DNA form, the CDR3 reads TGTGGCAGCAGCCAGGCCCTTTCCTACAATGAGCAGTTCTTC.